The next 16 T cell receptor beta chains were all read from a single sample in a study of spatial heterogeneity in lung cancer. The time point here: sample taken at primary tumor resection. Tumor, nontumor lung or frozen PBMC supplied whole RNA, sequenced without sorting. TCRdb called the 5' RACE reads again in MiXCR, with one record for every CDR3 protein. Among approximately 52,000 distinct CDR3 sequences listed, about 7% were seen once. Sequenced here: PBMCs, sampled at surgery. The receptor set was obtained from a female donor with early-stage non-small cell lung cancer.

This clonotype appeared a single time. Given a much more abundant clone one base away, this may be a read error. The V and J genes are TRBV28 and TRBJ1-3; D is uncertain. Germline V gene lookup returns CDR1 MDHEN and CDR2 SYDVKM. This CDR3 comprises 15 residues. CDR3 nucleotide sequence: TGTGCCAGCGGTTTATCCGCGAGCTCTGGAAACACCATATATTTT. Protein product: CASGLSASSGNTIYF. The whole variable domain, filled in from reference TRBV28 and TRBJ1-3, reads DVKVTQSSRYLVKRTGEKVFLECVQDMDHENMFWYRQDPGLGLRLIYFSYDVKMKEKGDIPEGYSVSREKKERFSLILESASTNQTSMYLCASGLSASSGNTIYFGEGSWLTVV.

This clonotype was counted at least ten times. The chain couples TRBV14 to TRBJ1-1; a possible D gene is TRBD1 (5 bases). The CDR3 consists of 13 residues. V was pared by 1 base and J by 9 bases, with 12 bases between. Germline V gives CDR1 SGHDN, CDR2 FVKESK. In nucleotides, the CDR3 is TGTGCCAGCAGCCAAGTCAGGGAGGGGAAAGCTTTCTTT. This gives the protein CASSQVREGKAFF.

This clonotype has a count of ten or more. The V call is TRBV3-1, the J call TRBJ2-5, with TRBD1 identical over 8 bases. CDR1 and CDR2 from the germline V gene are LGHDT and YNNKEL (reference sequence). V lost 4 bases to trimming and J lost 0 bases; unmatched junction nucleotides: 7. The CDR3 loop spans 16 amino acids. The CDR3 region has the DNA TGTGCCAGCAGCCCAAGACCGGGACAGGACCAAGAGACCCAGTACTTC. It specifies CASSPRPGQDQETQYF.

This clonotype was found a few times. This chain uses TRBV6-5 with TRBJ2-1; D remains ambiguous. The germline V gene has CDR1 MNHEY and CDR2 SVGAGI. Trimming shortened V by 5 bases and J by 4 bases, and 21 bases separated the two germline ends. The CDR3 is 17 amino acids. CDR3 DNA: TGTGCCAGCAGTCCGACTCTCCCGGCAGTTGAATACAATGAGCAGTTCTTC. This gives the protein CASSPTLPAVEYNEQFF.

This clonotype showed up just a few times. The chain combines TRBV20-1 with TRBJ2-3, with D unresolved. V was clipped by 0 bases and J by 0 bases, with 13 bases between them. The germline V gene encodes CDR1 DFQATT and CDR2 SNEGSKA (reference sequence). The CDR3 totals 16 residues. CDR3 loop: CSARDHRSRSTDTQYF. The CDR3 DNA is TGCAGTGCTAGAGATCACCGATCAAGGAGCACAGATACGCAGTATTTT.

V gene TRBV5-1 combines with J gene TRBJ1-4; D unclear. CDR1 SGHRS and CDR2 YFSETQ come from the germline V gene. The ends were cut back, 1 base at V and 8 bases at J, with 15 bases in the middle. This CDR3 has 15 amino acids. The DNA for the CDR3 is TGCGCCAGCAGCTTGAACCTCCGGGGAGGAGAAAAACTGTTTTTT. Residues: CASSLNLRGGEKLFF.

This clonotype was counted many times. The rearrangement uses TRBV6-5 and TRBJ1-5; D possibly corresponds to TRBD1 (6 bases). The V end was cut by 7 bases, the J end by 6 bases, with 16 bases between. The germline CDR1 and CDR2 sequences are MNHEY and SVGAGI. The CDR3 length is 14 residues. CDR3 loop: CASTGGRKGQPQHF. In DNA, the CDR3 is TGTGCCAGCACTGGGGGGCGCAAGGGTCAGCCCCAGCATTTT.

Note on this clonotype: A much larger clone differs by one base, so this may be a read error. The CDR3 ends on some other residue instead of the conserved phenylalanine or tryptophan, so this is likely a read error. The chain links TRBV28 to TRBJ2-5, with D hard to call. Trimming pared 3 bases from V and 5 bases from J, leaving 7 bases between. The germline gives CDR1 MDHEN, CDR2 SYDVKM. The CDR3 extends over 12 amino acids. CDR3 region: CASSFSAETQYS. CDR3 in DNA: TGTGCCAGCAGTTTTTCTGCGGAGACCCAGTACTCC.

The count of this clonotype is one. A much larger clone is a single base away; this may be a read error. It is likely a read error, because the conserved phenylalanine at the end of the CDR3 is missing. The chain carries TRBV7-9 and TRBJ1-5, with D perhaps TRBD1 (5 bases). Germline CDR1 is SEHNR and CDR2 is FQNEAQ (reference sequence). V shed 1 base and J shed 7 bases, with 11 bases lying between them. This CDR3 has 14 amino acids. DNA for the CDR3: TGTGCCAGCAGCTTAGAAGGGGCAGGGCAGCCCCAGCATTCT. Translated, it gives CASSLEGAGQPQHS.

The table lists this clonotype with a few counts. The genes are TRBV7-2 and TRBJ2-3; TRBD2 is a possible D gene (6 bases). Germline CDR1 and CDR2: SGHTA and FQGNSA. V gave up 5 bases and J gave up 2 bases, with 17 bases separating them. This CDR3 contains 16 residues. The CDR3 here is CASSAQPGLDTDTQYF. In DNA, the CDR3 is TGTGCCAGCAGCGCTCAACCGGGACTCGACACAGATACGCAGTATTTT.

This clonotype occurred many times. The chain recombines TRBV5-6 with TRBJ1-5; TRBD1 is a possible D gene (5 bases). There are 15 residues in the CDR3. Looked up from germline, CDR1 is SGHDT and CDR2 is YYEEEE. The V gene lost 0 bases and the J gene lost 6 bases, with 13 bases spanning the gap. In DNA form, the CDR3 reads TGTGCCAGCAGCTTGGGAGATGGGGGAGGTCAGCCCCAGCATTTT. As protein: CASSLGDGGGQPQHF.

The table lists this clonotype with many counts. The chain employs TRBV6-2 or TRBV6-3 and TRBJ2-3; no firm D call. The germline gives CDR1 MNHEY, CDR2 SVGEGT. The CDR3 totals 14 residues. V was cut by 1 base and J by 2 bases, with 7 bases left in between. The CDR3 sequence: CASSYWGTTDTQYF. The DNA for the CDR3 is TGTGCCAGCAGTTACTGGGGAACCACAGATACGCAGTATTTT.

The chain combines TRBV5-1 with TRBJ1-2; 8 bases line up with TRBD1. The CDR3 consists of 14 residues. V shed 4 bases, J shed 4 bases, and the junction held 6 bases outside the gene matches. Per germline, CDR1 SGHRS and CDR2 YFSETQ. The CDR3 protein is CASSPETGVYGYTF. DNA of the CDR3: TGCGCCAGCAGCCCCGAGACAGGGGTCTATGGCTACACCTTC.

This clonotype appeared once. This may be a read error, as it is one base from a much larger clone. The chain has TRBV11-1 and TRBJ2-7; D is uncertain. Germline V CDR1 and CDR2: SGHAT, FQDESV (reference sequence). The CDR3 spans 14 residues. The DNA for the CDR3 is TGTGCCAGCAGCCGGTTTGGCAACTCCTACGAGCTGTACTTC. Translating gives CASSRFGNSYELYF.

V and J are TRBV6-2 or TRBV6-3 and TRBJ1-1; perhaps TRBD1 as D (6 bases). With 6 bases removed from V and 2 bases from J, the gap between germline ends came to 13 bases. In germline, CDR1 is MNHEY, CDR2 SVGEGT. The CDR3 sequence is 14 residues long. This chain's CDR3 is CASRLTGRNTEAFF. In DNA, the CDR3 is TGTGCCAGCAGGCTGACAGGAAGAAACACTGAAGCTTTCTTT.

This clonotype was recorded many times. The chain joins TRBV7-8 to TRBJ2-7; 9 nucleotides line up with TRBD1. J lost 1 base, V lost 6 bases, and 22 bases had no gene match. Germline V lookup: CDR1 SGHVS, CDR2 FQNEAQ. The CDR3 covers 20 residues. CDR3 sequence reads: CASRRRPGQGGVGASYEQYF. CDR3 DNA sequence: TGTGCCAGCAGACGAAGGCCGGGACAGGGAGGCGTTGGGGCTTCCTACGAGCAGTACTTC. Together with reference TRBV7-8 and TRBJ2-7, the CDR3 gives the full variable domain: GAGVSQSPRYKVAKRGQDVALRCDPISGHVSLFWYQQALGQGPEFLTYFQNEAQLDKSGLPSDRFFAERPEGSVSTLKIQRTQQEDSAVYLCASRRRPGQGGVGASYEQYFGPGTRLTVT.